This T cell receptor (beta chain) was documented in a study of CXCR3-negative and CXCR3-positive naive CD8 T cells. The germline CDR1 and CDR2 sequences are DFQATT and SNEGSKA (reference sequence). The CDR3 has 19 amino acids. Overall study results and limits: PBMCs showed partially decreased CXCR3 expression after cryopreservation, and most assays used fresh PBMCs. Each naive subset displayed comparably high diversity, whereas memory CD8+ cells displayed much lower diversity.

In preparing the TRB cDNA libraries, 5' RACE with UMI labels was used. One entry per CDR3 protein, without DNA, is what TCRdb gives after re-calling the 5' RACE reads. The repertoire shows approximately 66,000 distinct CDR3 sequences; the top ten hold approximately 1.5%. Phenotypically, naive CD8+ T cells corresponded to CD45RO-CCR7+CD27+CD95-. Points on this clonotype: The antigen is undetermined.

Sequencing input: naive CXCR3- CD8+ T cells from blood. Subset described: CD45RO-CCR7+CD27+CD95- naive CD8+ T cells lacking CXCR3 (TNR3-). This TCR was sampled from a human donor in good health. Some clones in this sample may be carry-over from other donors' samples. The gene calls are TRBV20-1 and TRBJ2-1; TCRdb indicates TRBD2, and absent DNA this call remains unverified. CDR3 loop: CSAREPGLAEGGSYNEQFF.